In its sample, the clone carrying this TCR beta chain was seen a few times. The length of the CDR3 is 17 residues. Germline-derived CDR1 and CDR2 are MNHEY and SMNVEV (reference sequence). J gave up 6 bases and V 2 bases, and 9 bases lay outside the gene matches. This sample stems from a study of blood T cell repertoires in COVID-19. Study-wide background: Samples of COVID-19 (acute and convalescent) were obtained from the United States, Italy and Spain.

Sequencing used immunoSEQ multiplex PCR; TCRdb keeps in-frame clones, though not all of them. Here the sample spans just under 65,000 clones, under 80% being singletons. The chain couples TRBV27 to TRBJ2-3, with 12 bases aligning to TRBD2. This sequence was found in a human donor in a cohort sampled during active COVID-19. Sequencing was done on a sample of peripheral blood. In nucleotides, the CDR3 is TGTGCCAGCAGTTTACGGCTAGCGGGGGGGCCACGGGATACGCAGTATTTT. It translates to CASSLRLAGGPRDTQYF.